The clone carrying this T cell receptor beta chain was detected once. The sample is drawn from a study of shared clonotypes between healthy human individuals. The CDR3 covers 13 residues. The germline CDR1 and CDR2 sequences are SQVTM and ANQGSEA. Deletions cut 5 bases from V and 3 bases from J, with 11 bases between. As handled by the study authors: ImmunoSEQ only sent back junction sequences with no quality scores, so filtering was done differently. Produced via immunoSEQ multiplex PCR; TCRdb's table is partial and in-frame only. D and trimming come from the DNA, and the V and J calls and clone size come from that table. The sample carries about 2 million clones, less than 95% recorded once. Naive CD8 cells, CD45RO-negative and positively selected for CCR7, excluded terminally differentiated effector memory CD45RA+ cells.

The sequenced sample consisted of naive CD8+ T cells sorted from blood. The J gene is TRBJ2-1, the V gene TRBV29-1; no definite D call. The receptor was derived from a man between 18 and 29 years old in good health. Here the CDR3 reads CSVLLTDYNEQFF. The CDR3 DNA reads TGCAGCGTTTTACTGACGGACTACAATGAGCAGTTCTTC.